These 19 T cell receptor beta chains originate from one sample sequenced in a study of response to subunit inactivated influenza vaccine. Using its own MiXCR run on the RT-PCR reads, TCRdb lists one record per CDR3 protein. The profile shows roughly 160,000 distinct CDR3 sequences, about 11% of them singletons. The material sequenced was non-naive T cells sorted from PBMCs, taken 45 days after vaccination. The receptors were sampled from a man in his fifties who received an inactivated influenza vaccine.

This clonotype occurred many times. The J gene is TRBJ1-3, the V gene TRBV11-2; 9 bases fit TRBD1. CDR3 length: 14 amino acids. Trimming at V came to 6 bases and at J to 4 bases, leaving 4 bases not matched to a gene. CDR1 SGHAT and CDR2 FQNNGV come from the germline V gene. The CDR3 DNA is TGTGCCAGCAGTCGAGGACAGGGGGGAAACACCATATATTTT. Its translation: CASSRGQGGNTIYF. Drawing the rest from reference TRBV11-2 and TRBJ1-3, the complete variable domain is EAGVAQSPRYKIIEKRQSVAFWCNPISGHATLYWYQQILGQGPKLLIQFQNNGVVDDSQLPKDRFSAERLKGVDSTLKIQPAKLEDSAVYLCASSRGQGGNTIYFGEGSWLTVV.

J is TRBJ1-4 and V is TRBV6-1, with D uncertain. Germline lookup yields CDR1 MNHNS and CDR2 SASEGT. With 2 bases removed from V and 6 bases from J, the gap between germline ends came to 4 bases. This CDR3 is built from 12 residues. CDR3 loop: CASSEQDEKLFF. The CDR3 region has the DNA TGTGCCAGCAGTGAACAGGATGAAAAACTGTTTTTT.

This clonotype came up a few times. The chain recombines TRBV20-1 with TRBJ2-3, with 9 positions matching TRBD2. Germline V gives CDR1 DFQATT, CDR2 SNEGSKA (reference sequence). CDR3 size: 12 residues. Trimming removed 7 bases from V and 5 bases from J; junction bases left unmatched: 4. CDR3 sequence (DNA): TGCAGTGGCGGGCGGGGGGGAGATACGCAGTATTTT. This sequence encodes CSGGRGGDTQYF.

The chain carries TRBV7-2 and TRBJ2-7; no reliable D call. The length of the CDR3 is 11 residues. Trimming took off 5 bases at V and 6 bases at J, with 8 bases between the two ends. Germline values: CDR1 SGHTA, CDR2 FQGNSA. Here the CDR3 DNA reads TGTGCCAGCAGCCCCGCGGTCGAGCAGTACTTC. Residues: CASSPAVEQYF.

This clonotype was observed at least ten times. The chain combines TRBV2 with TRBJ1-2; maybe TRBD1 (6 bases). Per the germline V gene, CDR1 is SNHLY and CDR2 is FYNNEI. V lost 6 bases to trimming and J lost 2 bases, with 13 bases between them. This CDR3 is built from 14 residues. Here the CDR3 reads CASRGDTINYGYTF. CDR3 DNA: TGTGCCAGCAGGGGGGACACCATCAACTATGGCTACACCTTC.

This clonotype was observed a few times. J is TRBJ1-1 and V is TRBV7-3, with no clear D. Germline assignment: CDR1 SGHTA and CDR2 FQGTGA. CDR3 length: 19 amino acids. Trimming shortened V by 1 base and J by 0 bases, and 21 bases separated the two germline ends. This CDR3 reads CASSLIPVRQSVLNTEAFF. CDR3 coding DNA: TGTGCCAGCAGCTTAATCCCAGTTCGCCAATCGGTTTTGAACACTGAAGCTTTCTTT.

The rearrangement links TRBV12-3 or TRBV12-4 to TRBJ1-5, with TRBD1 matching over 7 bases. The CDR3 has 15 amino acids. After removal of 1 base from V and 4 bases from J, the junction contained 4 bases not matched to a gene. CDR3 DNA: TGTGCCAGCAGTTTAGGGGCAGGGGGTAATCAGCCCCAGCATTTT. It encodes CASSLGAGGNQPQHF.

The CDR3, as DNA: TGTGCCAGCTCACCGGGACAAAAGCTTCAGCCCCAGCATTTT. It specifies CASSPGQKLQPQHF. The chain joins TRBV18 to TRBJ1-5; possibly TRBD1 for D (6 bases). The germline gives CDR1 KGHSH, CDR2 LQKENI. This CDR3 is built from 14 residues. V was shortened by 3 bases and J by 6 bases, with 12 bases between the two germline ends.

In its sample, this clonotype was seen a few times. CDR3 sequence reads: CASSPDPGTQYF. The DNA of the CDR3 is TGCGCCAGCAGCCCCGATCCCGGTACGCAGTATTTT. This chain uses TRBV5-1 with TRBJ2-3, with D unresolved. V lost 4 bases to trimming and J lost 8 bases, with 11 bases between them. Germline loops: CDR1 SGHRS, CDR2 YFSETQ. The CDR3 contains 12 residues.

This clonotype was found many times. The V call is TRBV12-3 or TRBV12-4, the J call TRBJ1-1, with 8 bases fitting TRBD1. Trimming at V came to 4 bases and at J to 7 bases, leaving 5 bases not matched to a gene. This CDR3 spans 13 amino acids. The DNA of the CDR3 is TGTGCCAGCAGTTCCGGGACAGGACTTGAAGCTTTCTTT. This codes for CASSSGTGLEAFF.

This clonotype was counted ten times or more. The gene calls are TRBV24-1 and TRBJ2-1, with 10 positions matching TRBD1. Germline assignment: CDR1 KGHDR and CDR2 SFDVKD. J lost 3 bases, V lost 5 bases, and 6 bases had no gene match. The CDR3 is 16 amino acids. CDR3 protein: CATSGATGGNYNEQFF. The CDR3 DNA reads as TGTGCCACCAGTGGGGCGACAGGGGGCAACTACAATGAGCAGTTCTTC.

The chain links TRBV6-5 to TRBJ2-2, with 10 nucleotides matching TRBD2. The CDR3 is 17 residues long. The germline V gene encodes CDR1 MNHEY and CDR2 SVGAGI. Losses at the gene ends were 0 bases for V and 3 bases for J; bases not matched to a gene: 4. CDR3 coding DNA: TGTGCCAGCAGTTACTCGAGTAGCGGGAGGTACACCGGGGAGCTGTTTTTT. Its translation is CASSYSSSGRYTGELFF.

In its sample, this clonotype was seen many times. J is TRBJ2-1 and V is TRBV7-8, with D possibly being TRBD2 (6 bases). The CDR3 runs 14 residues. Trimming cost V 5 bases and J 6 bases, with 14 bases left between them. CDR1 and CDR2 (germline): SGHVS, FQNEAQ. CDR3 nucleotides: TGTGCCAGCAGCGGTATGGGACTGTTCAATGAGCAGTTCTTC. As protein: CASSGMGLFNEQFF.

The genes are TRBV11-1 and TRBJ1-6; D is unclear. The CDR3 is 15 amino acids. V shed 3 bases and J shed 3 bases, with 9 bases lying between them. Germline CDR1 SGHAT, CDR2 FQDESV (reference sequence). The CDR3 region is CASSFKNSYNSPLHF. DNA for the CDR3: TGTGCCAGCAGCTTCAAGAACAGCTATAATTCACCCCTCCACTTT.

This clonotype was picked up a small number of times. The chain is built from TRBV29-1 and TRBJ2-5; the match to TRBD2 covers 8 bases. Per germline, CDR1 SQVTM and CDR2 ANQGSEA. V was pared by 7 bases and J by 5 bases, with 6 bases of the junction left unmatched. This CDR3 comprises 12 residues. DNA of the CDR3: TGCAGCGCTGGCCCGGGAGGGGAGACCCAGTACTTC. Translation gives CSAGPGGETQYF.

A few counts support this clonotype. The J gene is TRBJ1-2, the V gene TRBV29-1, with TRBD1 as a possible D gene (6 bases). Deletions cut 3 bases from V and 6 bases from J, with 11 bases between. The germline V gene encodes CDR1 SQVTM and CDR2 ANQGSEA. This CDR3 is 12 amino acids long. The CDR3 DNA reads as TGCAGCGTTGAGGGGGCTTTCAATGGCTACACCTTC. It specifies CSVEGAFNGYTF.

This clonotype was observed a handful of times. The rearrangement uses TRBV6-5 and TRBJ2-4; the D gene is possibly TRBD1 (5 bases). V gave up 0 bases and J gave up 0 bases, with 9 bases separating them. Germline CDR1 and CDR2: MNHEY and SVGAGI. This CDR3 is 16 amino acids long. DNA for the CDR3: TGTGCCAGCAGTTACTCTAGACAGCCAGCCAAAAACATTCAGTACTTC. Protein sequence: CASSYSRQPAKNIQYF.

V is TRBV20-1 and J is TRBJ1-1; D ambiguous. The CDR3 runs 14 residues. Per germline, CDR1 DFQATT and CDR2 SNEGSKA (reference sequence). V was clipped by 3 bases and J by 0 bases, with 11 bases between them. The DNA of the CDR3 is TGCAGTGCTAGCGATCTGGGGATGAACACTGAAGCTTTCTTT. It yields the protein CSASDLGMNTEAFF.

This clonotype was detected many times. J is TRBJ2-5 and V is TRBV12-3 or TRBV12-4, with TRBD2 matching over 14 bases. The CDR3 has 16 amino acids. The ends lost 2 bases at V and 5 bases at J; junction bases unmatched: 4. CDR3 DNA: TGTGCCAGCAGTTTATCCGGGACTAGCGGGGGTGAGACCCAGTACTTC. It encodes CASSLSGTSGGETQYF.